The clone carrying this TCR beta chain has a handful of counts. Trimming cost V 6 bases and J 6 bases, with 14 bases left between them. The CDR3 loop spans 14 amino acids. The germline V gene has CDR1 MDHEN and CDR2 SYDVKM. This sample stems from a study of T-cell memory formation after mild COVID-19. Constant-segment primers were used for 5'RACE, and the resulting TCR alpha and TCR beta cDNA libraries carried sample barcodes and UMIs. TCRdb re-analysed the 5' RACE reads in MiXCR, keeping a single row per CDR3 protein. The table has 150,000 to 200,000 distinct CDR3 sequences, roughly 28% seen once. The chain uses TRBV28 and TRBJ2-2; D is uncertain. Sequencing input: PBMCs or a T cell subset sorted from them (not recorded which). The TCR originated in an adult woman who had mild COVID-19 (a few samples of this study predate the infection). Cell type and time point are not known. The CDR3 spells CASSPPWVAGELFF. For the CDR3, the DNA is TGTGCCAGCAGCCCCCCTTGGGTAGCCGGGGAGCTGTTTTTT.